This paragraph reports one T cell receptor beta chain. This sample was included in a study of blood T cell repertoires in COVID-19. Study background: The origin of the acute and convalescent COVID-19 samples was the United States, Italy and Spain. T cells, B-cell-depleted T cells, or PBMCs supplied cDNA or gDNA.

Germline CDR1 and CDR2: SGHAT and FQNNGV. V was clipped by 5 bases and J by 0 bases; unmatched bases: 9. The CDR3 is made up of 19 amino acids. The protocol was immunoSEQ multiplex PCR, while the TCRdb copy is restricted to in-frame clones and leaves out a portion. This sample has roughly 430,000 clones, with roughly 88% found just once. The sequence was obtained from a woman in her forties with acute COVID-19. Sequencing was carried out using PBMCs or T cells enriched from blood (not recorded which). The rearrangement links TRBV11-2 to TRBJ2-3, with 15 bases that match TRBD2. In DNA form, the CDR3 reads TGTGCCAGCAGCATCCGGACTAGCGGGGGGGTTTCTAGCACAGATACGCAGTATTTT. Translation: CASSIRTSGGVSSTDTQYF.